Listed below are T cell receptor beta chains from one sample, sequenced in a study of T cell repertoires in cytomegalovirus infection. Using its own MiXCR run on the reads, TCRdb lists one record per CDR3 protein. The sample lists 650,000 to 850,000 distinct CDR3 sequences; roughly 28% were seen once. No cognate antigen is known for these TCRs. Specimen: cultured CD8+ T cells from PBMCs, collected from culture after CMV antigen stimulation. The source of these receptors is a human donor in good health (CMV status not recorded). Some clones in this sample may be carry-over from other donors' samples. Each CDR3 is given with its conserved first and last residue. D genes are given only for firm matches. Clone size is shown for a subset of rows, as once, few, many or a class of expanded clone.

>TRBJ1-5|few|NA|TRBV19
CASSIGLGTNQPQHF
TGTGCCAGTAGTATCGGCCTGGGGACCAATCAGCCCCAGCATTTT
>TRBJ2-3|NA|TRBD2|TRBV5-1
CASSLDAGGDTDTQYF
TGCGCCAGCAGCTTGGACGCGGGGGGTGACACAGATACGCAGTATTTT
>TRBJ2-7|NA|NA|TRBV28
CASSLIPSYEQYF
TGTGCCAGCAGCTTGATACCTTCCTACGAGCAGTACTTC
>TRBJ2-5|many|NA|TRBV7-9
CASIPVGRETQYF
TGTGCCAGCATACCTGTGGGGCGGGAGACCCAGTACTTC
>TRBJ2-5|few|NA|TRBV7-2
CASSLEREETQYF
TGTGCCAGCAGCTTAGAAAGGGAAGAGACCCAGTACTTC
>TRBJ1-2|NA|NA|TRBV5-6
CASSLGSGTYGYTF
TGTGCCAGCAGCTTGGGTTCGGGGACCTATGGCTACACCTTC
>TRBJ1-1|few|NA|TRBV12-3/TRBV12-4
CATYQLGRDTEAFF
TGTGCCACCTACCAATTGGGCAGGGACACTGAAGCTTTCTTT
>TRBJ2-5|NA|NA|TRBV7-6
CASSLPGAMETQYF
TGTGCCAGCAGCTTACCGGGGGCGATGGAGACCCAGTACTTC
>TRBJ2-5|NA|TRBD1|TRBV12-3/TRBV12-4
CASSFSPGQPQETQYF
TGTGCCAGCAGCTTTAGTCCGGGACAGCCCCAAGAGACCCAGTACTTC
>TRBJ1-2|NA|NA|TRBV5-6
CASSLDEVAYGYTF
TGTGCCAGCAGCTTGGACGAAGTCGCCTATGGCTACACCTTC
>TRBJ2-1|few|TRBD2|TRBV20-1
CSARDPGLAGGRTYNEQFF
TGCAGTGCTAGAGACCCGGGACTAGCGGGGGGGCGGACCTACAATGAGCAGTTCTTC
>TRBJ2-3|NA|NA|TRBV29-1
CSVGPTDTQYF
TGCAGCGTAGGTCCAACAGATACGCAGTATTTT
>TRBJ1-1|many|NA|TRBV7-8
CASSLMGTRGTEAFF
TGTGCCAGCAGCCTGATGGGCACCCGAGGCACTGAAGCTTTCTTT
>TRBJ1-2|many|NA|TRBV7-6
CASSLGSGPADGYTF
TGTGCCAGCAGCTTAGGTTCTGGACCGGCTGATGGCTACACCTTC
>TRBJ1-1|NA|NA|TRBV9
CASSDSGGGYTEAFF
TGTGCCAGCAGCGATTCAGGAGGGGGATACACTGAAGCTTTCTTT
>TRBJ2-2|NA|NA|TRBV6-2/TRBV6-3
CASSPDGAGELFF
TGTGCCAGCAGTCCCGACGGTGCCGGGGAGCTGTTTTTT
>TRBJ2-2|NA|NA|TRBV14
CASSQLGRAPGELFF
TGTGCCAGCAGCCAATTGGGGCGGGCCCCCGGGGAGCTGTTTTTT
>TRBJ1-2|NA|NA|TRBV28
CASSFDRPGVGGYTF
TGTGCCAGCAGTTTTGATAGGCCGGGGGTTGGTGGCTACACCTTC
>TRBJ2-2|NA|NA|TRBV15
CATSQRWDGTGELFF
TGTGCCACCAGCCAGCGGTGGGACGGGACCGGGGAGCTGTTTTTT
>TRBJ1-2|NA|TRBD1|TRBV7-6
CASSLAEGQGAVAF
TGTGCCAGCAGCTTAGCGGAGGGACAGGGGGCGGTGGCCTTC
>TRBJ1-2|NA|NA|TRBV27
CASSTGLAYGYTF
TGTGCCAGCAGTACCGGTTTAGCCTATGGCTACACCTTC
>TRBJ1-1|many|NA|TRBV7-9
CASSPPLRGGHTEAFF
TGTGCCAGCAGCCCCCCATTGAGAGGGGGGCACACTGAAGCTTTCTTT
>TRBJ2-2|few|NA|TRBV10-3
CAISEGRQPNTGELFF
TGTGCCATCAGTGAGGGTCGGCAGCCGAACACCGGGGAGCTGTTTTTT
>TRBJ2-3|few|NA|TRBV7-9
CASSLHGAGSDTQYF
TGTGCCAGCAGCTTGCACGGTGCGGGGTCGGATACGCAGTATTTT
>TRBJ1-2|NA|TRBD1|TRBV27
CASSPGTGGAIGYTF
TGTGCCAGCAGTCCAGGGACAGGGGGCGCCATTGGCTACACCTTC
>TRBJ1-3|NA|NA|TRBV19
CASSDRQFLTYF
TGTGCCAGTAGTGATCGACAGTTTTTGACGTATTTT
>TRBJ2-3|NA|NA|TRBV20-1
CSAGVPVWIGTDTQYF
TGCAGTGCGGGGGTCCCTGTATGGATAGGCACAGATACGCAGTATTTT
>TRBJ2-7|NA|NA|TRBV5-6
CASSVAAYEQYF
TGTGCCAGCAGCGTTGCGGCCTACGAGCAGTACTTC
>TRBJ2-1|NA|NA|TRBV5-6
CASSLGRPSDEQFF
TGTGCCAGCAGCTTGGGGCGGCCCAGCGATGAGCAGTTCTTC
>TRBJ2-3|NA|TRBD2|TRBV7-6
CASRPTSGYTDTQYF
TGTGCCAGCAGGCCAACTAGCGGGTACACAGATACGCAGTATTTT
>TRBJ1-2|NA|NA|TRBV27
CASALAGNYGYTF
TGTGCCAGCGCCCTCGCGGGGAACTATGGCTACACCTTC
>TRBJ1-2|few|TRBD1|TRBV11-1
CASSVGTAQYGYTF
TGTGCCAGCAGCGTCGGGACAGCTCAATATGGCTACACCTTC
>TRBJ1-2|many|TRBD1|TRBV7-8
CASSAGTGAFGYTF
TGTGCCAGCAGCGCCGGGACAGGGGCTTTCGGCTACACCTTC
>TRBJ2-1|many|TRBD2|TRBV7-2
CASSLWTSGGGNEQFF
TGTGCCAGCAGCTTATGGACTAGCGGGGGCGGGAATGAGCAGTTCTTC
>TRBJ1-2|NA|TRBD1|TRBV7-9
CASSSPTGDYGYTF
TGTGCCAGCAGCTCCCCGACAGGGGACTATGGCTACACCTTC
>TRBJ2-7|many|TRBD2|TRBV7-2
CASSLVPGGANEQYF
TGTGCCAGCAGCTTAGTACCGGGGGGAGCTAACGAGCAGTACTTC
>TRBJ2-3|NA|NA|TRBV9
CASSAGLSTDTQYF
TGTGCCAGCAGCGCGGGACTCTCCACAGATACGCAGTATTTT
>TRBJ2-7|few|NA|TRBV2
CASSTGAPTTYEQYF
TGTGCCAGCAGTACCGGGGCGCCAACTACCTACGAGCAGTACTTC
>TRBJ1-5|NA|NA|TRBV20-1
CSARVIPGLNQPQHF
TGCAGTGCTAGAGTTATTCCGGGCCTCAATCAGCCCCAGCATTTT
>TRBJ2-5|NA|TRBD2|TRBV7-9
CASSGTSGGARETQYF
TGTGCCAGCAGCGGCACTAGCGGGGGGGCGCGGGAGACCCAGTACTTC
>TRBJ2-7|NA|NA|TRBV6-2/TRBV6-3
CASSYSHSGRTGTYEQYF
TGTGCCAGCAGTTACTCTCATTCTGGGAGGACCGGAACCTACGAGCAGTACTTC
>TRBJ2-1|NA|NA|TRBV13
CASSLGRGGNEQFF
TGTGCCAGCAGCTTGGGTCGTGGGGGGAATGAGCAGTTCTTC
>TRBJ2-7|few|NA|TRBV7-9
CASSTPGLYYEQYF
TGTGCCAGCAGCACACCGGGCCTTTACTACGAGCAGTACTTC
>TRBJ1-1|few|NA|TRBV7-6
CASSLRGGPEAFF
TGTGCCAGCAGCTTAAGGGGGGGACCTGAAGCTTTCTTT
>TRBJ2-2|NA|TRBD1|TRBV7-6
CASSLKNRGTGELFF
TGTGCCAGCAGCTTAAAGAACAGGGGCACCGGGGAGCTGTTTTTT
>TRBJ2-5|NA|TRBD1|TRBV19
CASRPGTGGQETQYF
TGTGCCAGTAGACCCGGGACAGGGGGACAAGAGACCCAGTACTTC
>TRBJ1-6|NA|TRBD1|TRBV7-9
CASSPRQGGVHSPLHF
TGTGCCAGCAGCCCGAGACAGGGCGGAGTCCATTCACCCCTCCACTTT
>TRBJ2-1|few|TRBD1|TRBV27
CASSWVGTANNEQFF
TGTGCCAGCAGTTGGGTGGGGACAGCCAACAATGAGCAGTTCTTC